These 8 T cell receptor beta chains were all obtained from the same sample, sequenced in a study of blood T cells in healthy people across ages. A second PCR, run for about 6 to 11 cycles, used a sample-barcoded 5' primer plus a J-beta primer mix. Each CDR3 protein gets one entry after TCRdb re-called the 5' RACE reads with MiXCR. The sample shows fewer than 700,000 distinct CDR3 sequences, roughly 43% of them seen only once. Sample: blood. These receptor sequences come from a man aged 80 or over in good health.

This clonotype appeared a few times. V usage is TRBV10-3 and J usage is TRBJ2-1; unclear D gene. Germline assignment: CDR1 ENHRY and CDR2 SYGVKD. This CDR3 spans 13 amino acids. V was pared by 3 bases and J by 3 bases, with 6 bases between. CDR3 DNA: TGTGCCATCAGTGATAAGAGCTACAATGAGCAGTTCTTC. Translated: CAISDKSYNEQFF.

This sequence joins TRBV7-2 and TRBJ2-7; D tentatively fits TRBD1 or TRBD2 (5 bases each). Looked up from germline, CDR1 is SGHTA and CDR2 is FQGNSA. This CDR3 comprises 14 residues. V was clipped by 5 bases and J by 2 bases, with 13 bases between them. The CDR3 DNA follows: TGTGCCAGCAGCGGCCGGGACGGAGCCTACGAGCAGTACTTC. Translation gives CASSGRDGAYEQYF.

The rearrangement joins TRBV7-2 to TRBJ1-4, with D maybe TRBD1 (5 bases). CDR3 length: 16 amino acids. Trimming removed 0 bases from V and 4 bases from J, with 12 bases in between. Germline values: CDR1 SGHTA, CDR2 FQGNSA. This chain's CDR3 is CASSLAPGTNNEKLFF. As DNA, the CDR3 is TGTGCCAGCAGCTTAGCGCCTGGGACGAATAATGAAAAACTGTTTTTT.

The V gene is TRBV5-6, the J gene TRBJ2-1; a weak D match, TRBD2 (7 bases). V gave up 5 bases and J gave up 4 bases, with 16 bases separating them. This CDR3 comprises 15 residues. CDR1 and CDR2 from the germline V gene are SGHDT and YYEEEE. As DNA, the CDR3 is TGTGCCAGCAGTCAAAGGGGGGGATGGTACAATGAGCAGTTCTTC. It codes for CASSQRGGWYNEQFF.

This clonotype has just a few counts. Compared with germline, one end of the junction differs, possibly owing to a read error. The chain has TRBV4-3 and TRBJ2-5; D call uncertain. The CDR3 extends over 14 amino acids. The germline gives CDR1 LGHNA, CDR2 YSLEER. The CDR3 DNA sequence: TGCGCCAGCAGTCAAGATGGACCAAAAGAGACCCAGTACTTC. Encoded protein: CASSQDGPKETQYF.

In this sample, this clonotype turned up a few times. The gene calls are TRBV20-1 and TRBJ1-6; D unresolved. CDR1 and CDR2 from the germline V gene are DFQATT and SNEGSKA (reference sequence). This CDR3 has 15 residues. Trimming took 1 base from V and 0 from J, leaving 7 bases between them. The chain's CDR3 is CSARAVTSYNSPLHF. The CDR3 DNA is TGCAGTGCTAGAGCGGTGACCTCCTATAATTCACCCCTCCACTTT.

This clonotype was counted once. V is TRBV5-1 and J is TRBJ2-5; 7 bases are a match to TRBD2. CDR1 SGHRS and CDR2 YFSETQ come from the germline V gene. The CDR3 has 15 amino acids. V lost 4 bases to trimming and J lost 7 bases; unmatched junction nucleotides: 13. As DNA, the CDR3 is TGCGCCAGCAGCCCAACCTCGGGGGGAGTCGCGACCCAGTACTTC. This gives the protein CASSPTSGGVATQYF.

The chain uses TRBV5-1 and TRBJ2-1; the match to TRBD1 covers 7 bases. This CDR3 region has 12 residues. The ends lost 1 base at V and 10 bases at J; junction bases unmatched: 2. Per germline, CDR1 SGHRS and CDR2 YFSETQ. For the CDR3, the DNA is TGCGCCAGCAGCTTGCCGGGACAGGAGCAGTTCTTC. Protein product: CASSLPGQEQFF.